These T cell receptor beta chains were read from a single sample in a study of cytomegalovirus exposure and HLA in healthy donors. The repertoire was sequenced with immunoSEQ multiplex PCR; TCRdb's copy has only in-frame clones and lacks some. The table includes tens of thousands of clones, 96% detected once. Sequenced sample: PBMCs. These receptors originate from a woman aged 18-29 years in good health and CMV-seropositive. Each CDR3 is given with its conserved first and last residue. A D gene is named only where the DNA matches it firmly. Expanded clones get a size class; other rows say once, few or many, or leave the size out.

TRBD1	NA	TRBV15	TRBJ2-6	CATSLGDRGSGANVLTF	TGTGCCACCAGCCTGGGGGACAGGGGGTCTGGGGCCAACGTCCTGACTTTC
NA	NA	TRBV30	TRBJ2-7	CAWSVGGGSYEQYF	TGTGCCTGGAGTGTAGGGGGGGGCTCCTACGAGCAGTACTTC
NA	NA	TRBV19	TRBJ2-3	CASSPRRADTQYF	TGTGCCAGTAGTCCCCGACGGGCAGATACGCAGTATTTT
NA	once	TRBV27	TRBJ2-5	CASSDRGFVETQYF	TGTGCCAGCAGCGATAGAGGATTCGTAGAGACCCAGTACTTC
TRBD1	few	TRBV4-3	TRBJ1-4	CASSLQGGQANEKLFF	TGCGCCAGCAGCCTCCAGGGTGGACAGGCTAATGAAAAACTGTTTTTT
NA	NA	TRBV27	TRBJ2-7	CASTDRSSYEQYF	TGTGCCAGTACCGACAGAAGCTCCTACGAGCAGTACTTC
TRBD1	NA	TRBV12-5	TRBJ2-3	CASGSGTGLTDTQYF	TGTGCTAGTGGTTCCGGGACAGGCCTCACAGATACGCAGTATTTT
TRBD2	once	TRBV28	TRBJ2-7	CASSSSGSSYEQYF	TGTGCCAGCAGTTCTAGCGGGAGTTCCTACGAGCAGTACTTC
TRBD2	few	TRBV7-3	TRBJ2-1	CASSLTPGLAGEEDEQFF	TGTGCCAGCAGCTTAACCCCGGGACTAGCGGGAGAGGAAGATGAGCAGTTCTTC
TRBD1	once	TRBV30	TRBJ2-7	CACLDRGRYEQYF	TGTGCCTGCCTGGACAGGGGTAGATACGAGCAGTACTTC
NA	once	TRBV7-2	TRBJ2-1	CASSRAYNEQFF	TGTGCCAGCAGCCGGGCCTACAATGAGCAGTTCTTC
NA	NA	TRBV4-3	TRBJ2-7	CASSQDPTSYEQYF	TGCGCCAGCAGCCAAGACCCCACATCTTACGAGCAGTACTTC
NA	NA	TRBV7-2	TRBJ2-7	CASSFSRDYEQYF	TGTGCCAGCAGCTTCTCCCGAGACTACGAGCAGTACTTC
NA	NA	TRBV28	TRBJ2-7	CASSSQVPSYEQYF	TGTGCCAGCAGTTCTCAGGTTCCCTCTTACGAGCAGTACTTC
NA	NA	TRBV5-1	TRBJ2-7	CASSLVLGDRYEQYF	TGCGCCAGCAGCTTGGTTTTAGGGGATCGCTACGAGCAGTACTTC
TRBD1	NA	TRBV6-1	TRBJ2-1	CASRDLDRGGNEQFF	TGTGCCAGCAGAGACCTCGACAGGGGCGGCAATGAGCAGTTCTTC
TRBD1	NA	TRBV27	TRBJ1-2	CASTSYRGVEGYTF	TGTGCCAGCACCTCCTACAGGGGGGTAGAGGGCTACACCTTC
NA	few	TRBV4-2	TRBJ2-2	CASSRDRTQTSTGELFF	TGTGCCAGCAGCCGTGACCGGACTCAAACGAGCACCGGGGAGCTGTTTTTT
NA	NA	TRBV2	TRBJ1-4	CASSPYRSPNEKLFF	TGTGCCAGCAGTCCATACAGGTCACCTAATGAAAAACTGTTTTTT
NA	NA	TRBV9	TRBJ2-1	CASSVPGGQGYNEQFF	TGTGCCAGCAGCGTCCCCGGGGGGCAGGGCTACAATGAGCAGTTCTTC
TRBD2	NA	TRBV30	TRBJ2-3	CAWSDRSGLAGVQRTDTQYF	TGTGCCTGGAGCGACCGATCGGGACTAGCGGGAGTTCAACGCACAGATACGCAGTATTTT
NA	once	TRBV11-1	TRBJ2-7	CASSLASPGAGLYEQYF	TGTGCCAGCAGCTTGGCTTCCCCGGGAGCGGGTCTCTACGAGCAGTACTTC
NA	NA	TRBV1	TRBJ1-1	CTSSQRTGKNTEAFF	TGCACCAGCAGCCAGAGGACAGGAAAGAACACTGAAGCTTTCTTT
NA	NA	TRBV5-1	TRBJ1-2	CASSLSGRGGYTF	TGCGCCAGCAGCTTGTCGGGCAGGGGTGGCTACACCTTC
NA	NA	TRBV19	TRBJ1-5	CASRSYRAPDQPQHF	TGTGCCAGTAGAAGTTACAGGGCCCCCGATCAGCCCCAGCATTTT
NA	NA	TRBV14	TRBJ2-7	CASSLNRAPSYEQYF	TGTGCCAGCAGCCTAAACAGGGCTCCTTCGTACGAGCAGTACTTC